This entry is about one TCR beta chain. This entry belongs to a study of shared T cell receptors in the human thymus. The CDR3 consists of 15 residues. V lost 0 bases to trimming and J lost 2 bases, with 10 bases between them. Germline-derived CDR1 and CDR2 are MNHEY and SMNVEV (reference sequence). This table comes from immunoSEQ multiplex PCR, and its TCRdb copy is limited to in-frame clones, with some not included. Here the sample spans 720,000 or so clones, 75% to 90% being singletons. These records were also assigned to another study, of human thymus T cells. From that study: The source of the thymus tissue was resections taken during corrective heart surgery. Thymic and blood repertoires appeared to carry a bias in their V and J gene usage.

This clonotype was sampled from a girl under three years old with a congenital heart defect. The genes are TRBV27 and TRBJ1-1; no clear D. Sequences were obtained from thymocytes. CDR3 DNA: TGTGCCAGCAGTTTATCTCTCCCTTCCAACACTGAAGCTTTCTTT. Protein product: CASSLSLPSNTEAFF.